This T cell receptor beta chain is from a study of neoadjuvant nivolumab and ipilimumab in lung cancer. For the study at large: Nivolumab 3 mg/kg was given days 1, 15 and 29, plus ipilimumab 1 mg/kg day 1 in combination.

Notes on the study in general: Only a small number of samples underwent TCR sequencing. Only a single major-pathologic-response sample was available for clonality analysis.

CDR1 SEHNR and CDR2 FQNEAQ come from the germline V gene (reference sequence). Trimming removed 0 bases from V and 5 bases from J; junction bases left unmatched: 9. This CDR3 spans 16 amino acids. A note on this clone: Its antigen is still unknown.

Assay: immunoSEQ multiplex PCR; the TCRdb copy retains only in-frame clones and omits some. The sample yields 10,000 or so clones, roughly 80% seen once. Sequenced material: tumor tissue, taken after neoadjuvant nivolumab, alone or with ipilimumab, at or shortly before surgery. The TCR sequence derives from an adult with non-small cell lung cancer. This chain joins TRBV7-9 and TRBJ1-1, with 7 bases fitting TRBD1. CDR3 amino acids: CASSLAGRGPDTEAFF. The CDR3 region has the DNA TGTGCCAGCAGCTTAGCAGGGAGGGGGCCCGATACTGAAGCTTTCTTT.